Presented here are 8 T cell receptor delta chains from one specimen sequenced in a study of γδ T cells in repeated Plasmodium falciparum infection. Flow sorting of PBMC yielded separate Vgamma9/Vdelta2+ and Vdelta2-negative gammadelta T cell populations for bulk repertoire analysis. TCRdb reapplied CATT to the multiplex PCR reads. The sample has 85,000 to 95,000 delta-chain clones, 1.4% seen once. Material: gamma-delta T cells from blood. These receptor sequences come from a pool of human donors (malaria-infected and uninfected, not separated).

The gene calls are TRDV1 and TRDJ1; the match to TRDD3 covers 11 bases. No J segment appears in TCRdb, so it was assigned here by matching the sequence to germline. CDR1 and CDR2 (germline): TSWWSYY, QGS. The ends lost 3 bases at V and 3 bases at J; junction bases unmatched: 12. The CDR3 length is 18 residues. The CDR3 is CALGDPSGFGGYADKLIF. The CDR3 bases are TGTGCTCTTGGGGACCCATCCGGGTTTGGGGGATACGCCGATAAACTCATCTTT.

This clone was counted many times. A far more abundant clone sits one base away, making this likely a read error. The rearrangement links TRDV3 to TRDJ1; no clear D gene. CDR3 size: 12 residues. The germline CDR1 and CDR2 sequences are TVYSNPD and GDNSRS (reference sequence). Trimming removed 4 bases from V and 1 base from J, with 10 bases in between. In DNA, the CDR3 is TGTGCCTACCCAAATCCCACCGATAAACTCATCTTT. Protein product: CAYPNPTDKLIF.

Note on this clone: TCRdb shows a much larger clone's protein in place of this DNA's translation, and the two differ at residue 13, likely through a read error; the protein shown is translated from the DNA. This rearrangement joins TRDV1 to TRDJ1, with TRDD3 identical over 10 bases. TCRdb does not report a J gene; here it was assigned by matching the DNA to germline references. The CDR3 loop spans 20 amino acids. V gave up 0 bases and J gave up 0 bases; unmatched junction bases: 13. Germline-derived CDR1 and CDR2 are TSWWSYY and QGS. CDR3 sequence: CALGELWPLLGDPYTDKLIF. Here the CDR3 DNA reads TGTGCTCTTGGGGAACTATGGCCATTACTGGGGGATCCTTACACCGATAAACTCATCTTT.

With respect to this clone: TCRdb shows a much larger clone's protein in place of this DNA's translation, and the two differ at residue 15, likely through a read error; the protein shown is translated from the DNA. V gene TRDV1 combines with J gene TRDJ1; 11 nucleotides line up with TRDD3. The J gene is absent in TCRdb and was assigned here via DNA matching to germline. The ends lost 1 base at V and 1 base at J; junction bases unmatched: 17. Germline CDR1 and CDR2: TSWWSYY and QGS. This CDR3 spans 21 amino acids. The CDR3 coding sequence is TGTGCTCTTGGGGAACCTGCGCCCCACTGGGGGATAATGCGCAGCACCGATAAACTCATCTTT. Encoded protein: CALGEPAPHWGIMRSTDKLIF.

In this sample, this clone turned up a few times. This DNA's translation and the protein TCRdb lists, from a much larger clone, do not match at residue 14, likely due to a read error; the protein shown is translated from the DNA. The chain carries TRDV2 and TRDJ3; D may be TRDD3 (6 bases). The J gene, absent from TCRdb, was called here by matching the DNA to germline. This CDR3 is built from 17 residues. CDR1 and CDR2 from the germline V gene are GEAIGNYY and EKD. The CDR3, as DNA: TGTGCCTGTGACTCATTGGGGGCCTCCTGGGACACCCGACGGATGTTTTTC. This translates into CACDSLGASWDTRRMFF.

This clone was counted only a few times. The protein recorded in TCRdb matches a much larger clone and deviates from this DNA's translation at residue 12, suggesting a read error; the protein here is obtained by translating the DNA. The gene calls are TRDV1 and TRDJ1, with 8 bases matching TRDD3. Since TCRdb gives no J gene, matching the DNA to germline was used here to assign it. The CDR3 has 21 residues. Trimming at V came to 4 bases and at J to 5 bases, leaving 27 bases not matched to a gene. CDR1 and CDR2 from the germline V gene are TSWWSYY and QGS. CDR3: CALGAPPSVPPILGVTDKLIF. The DNA for the CDR3 is TGTGCTCTTGGGGCCCCCCCTAGCGTTCCTCCCATACTGGGGGTTACAGATAAACTCATCTTT.

Regarding this clone: TCRdb's listed protein matches a much larger clone and diverges from this DNA's translation at residue 9, likely through a read error; the protein shown comes from the DNA. The CDR3 loop reads CACDTGLGPNRQLIF. Written as DNA, the CDR3 is TGTGCCTGTGACACCGGCCTGGGCCCCAATCGACAACTCATCTTT. This chain uses TRDV2 with TRDJ1; TRDD3 might be the D (5 bases). The J gene, not given by TCRdb, was assigned here from a germline match of the nucleotide sequence. CDR1 is GEAIGNYY, CDR2 EKD, per germline. The CDR3 runs to 15 residues. V dropped 0 bases and J dropped 9 bases, with 19 bases sitting between them.

There are a few counts of this clone. TCRdb's protein, taken from a much larger clone, differs from this DNA's translation at residue 14, likely owing to a read error; the protein displayed comes from the DNA. This chain connects TRDV1 to TRDJ1; weak D call: TRDD3 (5 bases). The J gene is not listed in TCRdb, so it was assigned here from a DNA match to germline. This CDR3 is built from 19 residues. Trimming left V 0 bases short and J 3 bases short, with 23 bases between. Germline V gene lookup returns CDR1 TSWWSYY and CDR2 QGS. The CDR3 loop reads CALGELDAPRLGWADKLIF. The DNA for the CDR3 is TGTGCTCTTGGGGAACTAGACGCCCCTCGATTGGGGTGGGCCGATAAACTCATCTTT.